Presented here are 7 T cell receptor beta chains from one specimen sequenced in a study of T cells in Graves' hyperthyroidism and ophthalmopathy. Researchers took RNA transcripts and amplified the TCR beta CDR3 regions from them. First-round RT-PCR of the TCR CDR3 relied on the HTBI primer set. TCRdb fed the multiplex PCR reads into MiXCR, producing one record per CDR3 protein. The top ten clones hold less than 20% of a sample with over 450,000 distinct CDR3 sequences, about 15% of them seen once. The material sequenced was blood. The receptors shown here come from a woman aged 18-35 years with Graves' hyperthyroidism.

V and J are TRBV14 and TRBJ1-2, with TRBD1 matching over 7 bases. The J segment lost 3 bases and the V segment lost 8 bases, leaving 9 bases of the junction unmatched. The CDR3 is made up of 14 amino acids. Looked up from germline, CDR1 is SGHDN and CDR2 is FVKESK. CDR3 sequence reads: CASSRDRLHYGYTF. The CDR3 DNA follows: TGTGCCAGCTCCCGGGACAGATTGCACTATGGCTACACCTTC.

CDR3 coding DNA: TGTGCCTGGATCGAGGGAGGGGGAGGGTATGGCTACACCTTC. Encoded protein: CAWIEGGGGYGYTF. The rearrangement uses TRBV30 and TRBJ1-2; TRBD1 is a possible D gene (6 bases). The ends were cut back, 4 bases at V and 5 bases at J, with 17 bases in the middle. This CDR3 region has 14 residues. From germline, CDR1 is GTSNPN and CDR2 SVGIG (reference sequence).

The CDR3 loop reads CAISESPGNQPQHF. For the CDR3, the DNA is TGTGCCATCAGTGAGTCCCCCGGTAATCAGCCCCAGCATTTT. The chain employs TRBV10-3 and TRBJ1-5, with unresolved D. Germline V gives CDR1 ENHRY, CDR2 SYGVKD. Trimming took off 0 bases at V and 4 bases at J, with 7 bases between the two ends. The CDR3 is made up of 14 amino acids.

The rearrangement joins TRBV4-1 to TRBJ1-1, with a possible D match to TRBD1 (6 bases). Germline CDR1 reads MGHRA; CDR2 reads YSYEKL. Deletions cut 7 bases from V and 10 bases from J, with 16 bases between. The CDR3 extends over 12 amino acids. The CDR3 DNA reads as TGCGCCAGCAACTATCAGGGGACCGGAGCTTTCTTT. Translated, it gives CASNYQGTGAFF.

The chain carries TRBV15 and TRBJ1-4; the D is unclear. CDR1 and CDR2 from the germline V gene are LNHNV and YYDKDF (reference sequence). The CDR3 length is 13 residues. The V end lost 5 bases, the J end lost 7 bases, and 11 bases lay between the germline ends. The CDR3 coding sequence is TGTGCCACCAGCCCCCGCCGAGGTGAAAAACTGTTTTTT. Translating it yields CATSPRRGEKLFF.

This chain links TRBV4-1 with TRBJ2-5; D gene ambiguous. CDR3 size: 15 residues. The V gene's germline CDR1 is MGHRA and CDR2 YSYEKL. The V and J ends lost 0 bases and 7 bases respectively, with 15 bases between them. The CDR3 nucleotides are TGCGCCAGCAGCCAAGAGGCGACGGCCTGGGGGACCCAGTACTTC. Encoded protein: CASSQEATAWGTQYF.

This clonotype was counted many times. The chain has TRBV13 and TRBJ2-7, with D unresolved. In germline, CDR1 is PRHDT, CDR2 FYEKMQ (reference sequence). Trimming left V 7 bases short and J 2 bases short, with 18 bases between. The CDR3 length is 15 residues. CDR3 amino acids: CASTSGGFLAYEQYF. CDR3 bases: TGTGCCAGCACCTCGGGCGGCTTTCTGGCCTACGAGCAGTACTTC.